This is a list of T cell receptor beta chains from one sample in a study of CD8+CD57+ T cells in acquired aplastic anemia. MiXCR, run by TCRdb on the reads, gives a single entry per CDR3 protein. Counted here are over 250,000 distinct CDR3 sequences, approximately 58% occurring once; the ten biggest clones make up around 1.2%. The sample comprised sorted CD4+, CD8+, or CD8+CD57+ T cells (not recorded which) from PBMCs. Receptors originate from a human donor with aplastic anemia. Each CDR3 is given with its conserved first and last residue. The D gene is left open where the match is weak. Only some rows state a clone size, as once, few, many or a class for expanded clones.

d_gene	v_gene	abundance	j_gene	CDR3nt	CDR3aa
-	TRBV29-1	few	TRBJ1-1	TGCAGCGTTGATGGTTCCCCTGGGCACACTGAAGCTTTCTTT	CSVDGSPGHTEAFF
TRBD2	TRBV7-2	few	TRBJ2-3	TGTGCCAGCAGCCCAATGGGGAGGGCGGTGTATTTT	CASSPMGRAVYF
TRBD1	TRBV20-1	-	TRBJ2-3	TGCAGTGCTAGCCCCCAAAAGACCGACAGGGCTGGTGATACGCAGTATTTT	CSASPQKTDRAGDTQYF
-	TRBV6-6	-	TRBJ2-2	TGTGCCAGCAGTTCGAAGGCTAGCAACTCGCCCTCAGGCGCCGGGGAGCTGTTTTTT	CASSSKASNSPSGAGELFF
TRBD1	TRBV7-8	-	TRBJ1-3	TGTGCCACCGGTGACAGGGGCTCTGGAAACACCATATATTTT	CATGDRGSGNTIYF
-	TRBV9	many	TRBJ2-2	TGTGCCAGCAGCGTAACCGGGACGCCCAACACCGGGGAGCTGTTTTTT	CASSVTGTPNTGELFF
-	TRBV5-8	-	TRBJ1-1	TGTGCCAGCAGCTCAAAAGCCCTCAGCACTGAAGCTTTCTTT	CASSSKALSTEAFF
-	TRBV6-2/TRBV6-3	-	TRBJ1-1	TGTGCCAGCACGTCGATAATGAACACTGAAGCTTTCTTT	CASTSIMNTEAFF
TRBD2	TRBV14	-	TRBJ2-7	TGTGCCAGCAGCCTCAGCGGGGACTCCTACGAGCAGTACTTC	CASSLSGDSYEQYF
-	TRBV7-6	once	TRBJ2-5	TGTGCCAGCAGCTTTCCTGGACAGAGACAAGAGACCCAGTACTTC	CASSFPGQRQETQYF
TRBD1	TRBV15	-	TRBJ1-3	TGTGCCACCAGCACACGACAGGGTCCTGGAAACACCATATATTTT	CATSTRQGPGNTIYF
-	TRBV2	-	TRBJ2-7	TGTGCCAGCAGTGAAGACGGGCGGAGAAACTACGAGCAGTACTTC	CASSEDGRRNYEQYF
-	TRBV2	few	TRBJ2-2	TGTGCCAGCAGTGCGGGGACTGGGGAGCTGTTTTTT	CASSAGTGELFF
-	TRBV29-1	-	TRBJ1-2	TGCAGCGTCCTGGGGGTTACAAAAGGCTACACCTTC	CSVLGVTKGYTF
-	TRBV7-8	-	TRBJ1-1	TGTGCCAGCAGCTTAGCAGCAGGGGCCACTGAAGCTTTCTTT	CASSLAAGATEAFF
TRBD1	TRBV15	few	TRBJ2-3	TGTGCCACCAGCAGCAACAGGGGTAGTGGCACAGATACGCAGTATTTT	CATSSNRGSGTDTQYF
-	TRBV5-1	-	TRBJ2-3	TGCGCCAGCAGCTTGGGCCAGCAGACTAGCACAGATACGCAGTATTTT	CASSLGQQTSTDTQYF
-	TRBV7-8	-	TRBJ1-3	TGTGCCAGCAGCTTAGCGGGTAGGGGTAACGGAAACACCATATATTTT	CASSLAGRGNGNTIYF
-	TRBV7-9	-	TRBJ1-4	TGTGCCAGCAGCTCGGTCATAGGAACTAATGAAAAACTGTTTTTT	CASSSVIGTNEKLFF
TRBD1	TRBV25-1	-	TRBJ1-1	TGTGCCAGCAGTGTGTCCGGGACAGTGAACACTGAAGCTTTCTTT	CASSVSGTVNTEAFF
TRBD1	TRBV2	-	TRBJ1-5	TGTGCCAGCAGCAAGGGACAGGGGGTGCCCCTTTCGCCCCAGCATTTT	CASSKGQGVPLSPQHF
TRBD1	TRBV10-3	once	TRBJ1-5	TGTGCCATCAGTGATGGACAGGGTCGGAATCAGCCCCAGCATTTT	CAISDGQGRNQPQHF